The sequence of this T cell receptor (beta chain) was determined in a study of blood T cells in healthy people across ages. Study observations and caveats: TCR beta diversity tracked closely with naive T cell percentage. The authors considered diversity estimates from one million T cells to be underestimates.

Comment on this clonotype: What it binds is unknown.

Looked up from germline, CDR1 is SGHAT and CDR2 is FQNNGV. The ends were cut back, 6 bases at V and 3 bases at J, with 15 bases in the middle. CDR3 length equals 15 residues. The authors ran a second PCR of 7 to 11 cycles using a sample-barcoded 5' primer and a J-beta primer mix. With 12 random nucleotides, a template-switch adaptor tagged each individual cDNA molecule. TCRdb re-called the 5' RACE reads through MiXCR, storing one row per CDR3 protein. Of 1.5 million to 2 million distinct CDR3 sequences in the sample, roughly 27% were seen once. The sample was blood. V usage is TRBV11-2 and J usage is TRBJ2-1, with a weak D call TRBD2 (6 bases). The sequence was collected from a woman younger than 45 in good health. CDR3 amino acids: CASSSLLSGYNEQFF. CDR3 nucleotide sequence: TGTGCCAGCAGTTCCCTTCTTAGCGGCTACAATGAGCAGTTCTTC.